This T cell receptor (beta chain) derives from a study of T cell responses to AZD1222 COVID-19 vaccine. This clone showed up just once. Germline-derived CDR1 and CDR2 are LNHDA and SQIVND (reference sequence). V gave up 6 bases and J gave up 14 bases; unmatched junction bases: 17. The CDR3 contains 15 residues. Profiling relied on immunoSEQ multiplex PCR, and the TCRdb table lists in-frame clones only, not all of them. The table records about 150,000 clones, over 75% of them present only once. The source of this sequence is an adult in good health. This chain connects TRBV19 to TRBJ1-4; the match to TRBD1 covers 8 bases. The sequencing here drew on peripheral blood, taken on day 0 of AZD1222 vaccination. The CDR3 region is CASRTTGQADLGLFF. The CDR3 bases are TGTGCCAGTAGGACCACGGGACAGGCCGATCTCGGCCTGTTTTTT.